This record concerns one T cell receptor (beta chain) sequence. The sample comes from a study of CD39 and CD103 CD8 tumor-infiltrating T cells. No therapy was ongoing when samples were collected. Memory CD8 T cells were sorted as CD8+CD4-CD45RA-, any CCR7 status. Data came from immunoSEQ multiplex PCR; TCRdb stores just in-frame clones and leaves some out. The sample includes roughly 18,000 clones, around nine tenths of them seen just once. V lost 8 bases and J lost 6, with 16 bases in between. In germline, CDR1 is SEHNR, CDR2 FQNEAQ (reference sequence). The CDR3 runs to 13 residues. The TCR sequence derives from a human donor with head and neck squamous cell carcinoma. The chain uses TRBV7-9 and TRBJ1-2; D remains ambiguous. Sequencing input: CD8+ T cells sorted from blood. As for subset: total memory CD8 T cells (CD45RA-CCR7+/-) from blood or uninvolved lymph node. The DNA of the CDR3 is TGTGCCAGCTCCATAGGGAGAGGGAATGGCTACACCTTC. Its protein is CASSIGRGNGYTF.